Detailed here is one T cell receptor (beta chain). Trimming removed 3 bases from V and 1 base from J, with 6 bases in between. Germline V CDR1 and CDR2: SGDLS, YYNGEE. The CDR3 is 13 residues long. Repertoires were generated with immunoSEQ multiplex PCR, while TCRdb's copy carries only in-frame clones and drops some. Among millions of clones listed, about 95% were seen once. This entry belongs to a study of shared clonotypes between healthy human individuals. The specimen sequenced was naive CD4+ T cells sorted from blood. Subset meaning: CD45RA+ positively selected. This TCR derives from a man aged 18 to 30 in good health. The V call is TRBV9, the J call TRBJ2-3; D remains unclear. CDR3 nucleotides: TGTGCCAGCAGCGAGGTGGGCACAGATACGCAGTATTTT. Residues: CASSEVGTDTQYF.